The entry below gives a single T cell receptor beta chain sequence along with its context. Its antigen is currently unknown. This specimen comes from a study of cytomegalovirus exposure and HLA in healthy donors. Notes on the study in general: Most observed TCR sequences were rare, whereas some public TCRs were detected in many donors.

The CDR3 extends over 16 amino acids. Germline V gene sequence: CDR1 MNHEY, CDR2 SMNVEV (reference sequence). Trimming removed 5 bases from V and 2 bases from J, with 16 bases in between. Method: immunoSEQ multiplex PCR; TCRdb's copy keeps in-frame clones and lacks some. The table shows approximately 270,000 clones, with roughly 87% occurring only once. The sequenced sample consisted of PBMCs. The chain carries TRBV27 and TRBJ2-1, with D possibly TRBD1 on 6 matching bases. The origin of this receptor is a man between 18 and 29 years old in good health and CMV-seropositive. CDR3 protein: CASSPSPTGPYNEQFF. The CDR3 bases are TGTGCCAGCAGTCCCTCCCCGACAGGCCCCTACAATGAGCAGTTCTTC.